Sequencing of this T cell receptor (beta chain) was carried out in a study of T cell therapy after organ transplantation. J was trimmed by 0 bases and V by 2 bases; bases with no gene match: 0. Germline values: CDR1 MNHNS, CDR2 SASEGT. The CDR3 covers 15 residues. Regarding this clone: The antigen is unknown.

Time point indicated: 20-29 weeks after completion of therapy. Profiling relied on immunoSEQ multiplex PCR, and the TCRdb table lists in-frame clones only, not all of them. The repertoire consists of roughly 3,500 clones, with about two thirds occurring once and the leading ten covering approximately 37%. The clonotype was recovered from a human patient who had received a solid organ transplant and had CMV disease. Some T cells may be transferred from the graft donor. The chain joins TRBV6-1 to TRBJ2-3, with TRBD2 matching over 9 bases. Sequencing used CD8+ T cells from blood, obtained after autologous CMV-specific T cell therapy. The CDR3, as DNA: TGTGCCAGCAGTGAACTAGCGGGAAGCACAGATACGCAGTATTTT. It encodes CASSELAGSTDTQYF.